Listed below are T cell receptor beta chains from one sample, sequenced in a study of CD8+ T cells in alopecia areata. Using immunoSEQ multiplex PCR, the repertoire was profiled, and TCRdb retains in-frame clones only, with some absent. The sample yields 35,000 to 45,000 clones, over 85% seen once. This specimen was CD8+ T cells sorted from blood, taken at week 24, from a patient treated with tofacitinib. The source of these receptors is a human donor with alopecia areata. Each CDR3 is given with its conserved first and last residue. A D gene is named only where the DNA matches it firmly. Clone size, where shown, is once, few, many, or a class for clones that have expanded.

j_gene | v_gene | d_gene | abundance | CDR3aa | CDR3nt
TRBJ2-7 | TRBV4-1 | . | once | CASSQEFRAYEQYF | TGCGCCAGCAGCCAAGAATTCAGGGCCTACGAGCAGTACTTC
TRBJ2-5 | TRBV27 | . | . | CASSFGPGAPETQYF | TGTGCCAGCAGTTTCGGCCCGGGGGCCCCAGAGACCCAGTACTTC
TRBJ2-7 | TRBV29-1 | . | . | CSVVSASYEQYF | TGCAGCGTTGTCAGCGCCTCCTACGAGCAGTACTTC
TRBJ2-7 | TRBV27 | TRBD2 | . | CASSLFGGGAYEQYF | TGTGCCAGCAGTTTATTTGGCGGGGGGGCCTACGAGCAGTACTTC
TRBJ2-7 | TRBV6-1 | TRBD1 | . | CASSEEGTGPYEQYF | TGTGCCAGCAGTGAAGAGGGGACAGGCCCCTACGAGCAGTACTTC
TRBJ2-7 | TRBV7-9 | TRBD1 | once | CASSLRDRAYEQYF | TGTGCCAGCAGCTTAAGGGACAGGGCCTACGAGCAGTACTTC
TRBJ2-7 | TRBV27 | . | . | CASSLWGSGEQYF | TGTGCCAGCAGTTTATGGGGTAGCGGCGAGCAGTACTTC
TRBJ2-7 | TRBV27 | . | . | CASSFPGREQYF | TGTGCCAGCAGTTTCCCGGGACGCGAGCAGTACTTC
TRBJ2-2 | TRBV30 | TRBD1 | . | CAWSGQGTGELFF | TGTGCCTGGAGTGGACAGGGGACCGGGGAGCTGTTTTTT
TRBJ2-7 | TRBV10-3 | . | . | CAISDPSGTPMSYEQYF | TGTGCCATCAGTGATCCGTCAGGGACCCCAATGAGCTACGAGCAGTACTTC
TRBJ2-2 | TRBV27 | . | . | CASSFEVNTGELLF | TGTGCCAGCAGTTTTGAAGTAAACACCGGGGAGCTGCTTTTT
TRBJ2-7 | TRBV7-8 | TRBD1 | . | CASSPIPDRVYEQYF | TGTGCCAGCAGCCCCATCCCCGACAGGGTGTACGAGCAGTACTTC
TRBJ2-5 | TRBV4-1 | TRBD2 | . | CASSQLVRIAGPKEGETQYF | TGCGCCAGCAGCCAACTCGTTCGGATAGCGGGACCCAAAGAGGGAGAGACCCAGTACTTC
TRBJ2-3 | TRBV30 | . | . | CAWSVQGDTQYF | TGTGCCTGGAGTGTACAGGGAGATACGCAGTATTTT
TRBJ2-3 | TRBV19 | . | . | CASSPLYSDTQYF | TGTGCCAGTAGCCCCTTGTATTCAGATACGCAGTATTTT
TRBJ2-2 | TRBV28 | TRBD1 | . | CASSPLQGSSTGELFF | TGTGCCAGCAGCCCTCTACAGGGGTCGAGCACCGGGGAGCTGTTTTTT
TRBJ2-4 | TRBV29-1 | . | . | CSVVGRGAKNIQYF | TGCAGCGTTGTGGGGAGAGGAGCCAAAAACATTCAGTACTTC
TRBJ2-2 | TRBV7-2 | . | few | CASSLSGTQTGELFF | TGTGCCAGCAGCCTATCCGGGACACAGACCGGGGAGCTGTTTTTT
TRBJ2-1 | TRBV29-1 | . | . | CSVEWQVSYNEQFF | TGCAGCGTTGAATGGCAGGTCTCCTACAATGAGCAGTTCTTC
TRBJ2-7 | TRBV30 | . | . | CAWSVKGSGVPNSYEQYF | TGTGCCTGGAGTGTTAAGGGGTCGGGTGTGCCTAACTCCTACGAGCAGTACTTC
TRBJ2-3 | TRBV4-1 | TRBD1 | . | CASSPFWGPARQGANTQYF | TGCGCCAGCAGCCCCTTTTGGGGACCGGCCAGACAGGGGGCAAATACGCAGTATTTT
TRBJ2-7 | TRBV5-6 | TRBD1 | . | CASSSTRGLLNEQYF | TGTGCCAGCAGCTCCACCAGGGGGCTTCTGAACGAGCAGTACTTC
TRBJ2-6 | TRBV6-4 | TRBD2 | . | CATGTSGGDSGANVLTF | TGTGCCACCGGGACTAGCGGGGGCGACTCTGGGGCCAACGTCCTGACTTTC
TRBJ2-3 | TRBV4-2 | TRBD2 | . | CASQSGGDTDTQYF | TGTGCCAGCCAAAGCGGGGGGGACACAGATACGCAGTATTTT
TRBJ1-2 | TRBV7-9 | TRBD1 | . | CASSERDREDYGYTF | TGTGCCAGCAGCGAACGGGACAGGGAGGACTATGGCTACACCTTC